What follows are 14 T cell receptor beta chains derived from one specimen sequenced in a study of CXCR3-negative and CXCR3-positive naive CD8 T cells. Antigens for these TCRs are unknown. Researchers prepared the TRB cDNA libraries using 5' RACE with UMI labels. One entry per CDR3 protein, without DNA, is what TCRdb gives after re-calling the 5' RACE reads. The sample data list roughly 65,000 distinct CDR3 sequences. Study observations and caveats: Comparison of naive cells showed more hydrophobic TRB CDR3s in CXCR3-positive than in CXCR3-negative naive cells.

Sequencing was done on a sample of naive CXCR3+ CD8+ T cells from blood. Subset: CD45RO-CCR7+CD27+CD95- naive CD8+ T cells expressing CXCR3 (TNR3+). The receptors here all came from a human donor in good health. Some clones in this sample may be carry-over from other donors' samples.

This chain uses TRBV28 with TRBJ2-1; TCRdb's assignment of TRBD1 cannot be checked, as there is no DNA. This CDR3 contains 11 residues. Germline loops: CDR1 MDHEN, CDR2 SYDVKM. The CDR3 reads CASSTGYEQFF.

V and J are TRBV4-1 and TRBJ2-1; TCRdb reports TRBD2, a call that lacks DNA to check it against. Germline loops: CDR1 MGHRA, CDR2 YSYEKL. There are 15 residues in the CDR3. The CDR3 sequence: CASSQAIGGALEQFF.

CDR3 amino acids: CASSLYRGAIYEQYF. The chain uses TRBV7-8 and TRBJ2-7; TCRdb picks TRBD1, but there is no DNA to check that call. Germline V gene lookup returns CDR1 SGHVS and CDR2 FQNEAQ. The length of the CDR3 is 15 residues.

The rearrangement joins TRBV12-3 or TRBV12-4 to TRBJ2-1. The CDR3 totals 18 residues. The CDR3 region is CASSVKQQSPYKYNEQFF.

The CDR3 reads CASSEYRDRETQYF. The rearrangement uses TRBV25-1 and TRBJ2-5. The CDR3 loop spans 14 amino acids. Germline V lookup: CDR1 MGHDK, CDR2 SYGVNS.

The chain couples TRBV10-3 to TRBJ2-5; TCRdb returns TRBD2, unconfirmable since there is no DNA. The CDR3 sequence is 15 residues long. Germline V gives CDR1 ENHRY, CDR2 SYGVKD. The CDR3 sequence is CAISESSGGQETQYF.

The genes are TRBV12-3 or TRBV12-4 and TRBJ2-1; the D call from TCRdb, TRBD2, cannot be confirmed without DNA. The CDR3 spans 14 residues. CDR3: CASTPGLAVGEQFF.

V is TRBV20-1 and J is TRBJ1-1; the D call from TCRdb, TRBD1, cannot be confirmed without DNA. Germline assignment: CDR1 DFQATT and CDR2 SNEGSKA (reference sequence). The CDR3 consists of 18 residues. CDR3 protein: CSARTRTGTHSVRDEAFF.

V usage is TRBV27 and J usage is TRBJ2-7; as DNA is missing, the TRBD1 call by TCRdb cannot be tested. Germline V gene data show CDR1 as MNHEY and CDR2 as SMNVEV (reference sequence). The CDR3 runs to 14 residues. CDR3: CASSPRGVSYEQYF.

The J gene is TRBJ2-1, the V gene TRBV6-2 or TRBV6-3; lacking DNA, the TRBD1 call made by TCRdb goes unchecked. This CDR3 spans 15 amino acids. Germline V gives CDR1 MNHEY, CDR2 SVGEGT. The CDR3 sequence is CASYPSGAWYNEQFF.

The V gene is TRBV3-1, the J gene TRBJ1-1; TCRdb gives TRBD1 as the D gene, but with no DNA this cannot be confirmed. The CDR3 loop spans 13 amino acids. The germline V gene has CDR1 LGHDT and CDR2 YNNKEL (reference sequence). The CDR3 reads CASRGTGVTEAFF.

The chain employs TRBV5-1 and TRBJ2-2. Germline-derived CDR1 and CDR2 are SGHRS and YFSETQ. This CDR3 is 14 amino acids long. The CDR3 spells CASSFGESTGELFF.

The CDR3 loop is CASSKTNWTRWTGELFF. The J gene is TRBJ2-2, the V gene TRBV21-1; with no DNA, the TCRdb D assignment of TRBD2 cannot be verified. TRBV21-1 is reported as a pseudogene. The CDR3 contains 17 residues.

The chain uses TRBV6-6 and TRBJ1-5; lacking DNA, the TRBD1 call made by TCRdb goes unchecked. CDR3 size: 18 residues. The V gene's germline CDR1 is MNHNY and CDR2 SVGAGI (reference sequence). The CDR3: CASSYYEAPTDSNQPQHF.